This T cell receptor beta chain was documented in a study of T-cell memory formation after mild COVID-19. TCRdb re-analysed the 5' RACE reads in MiXCR, keeping a single row per CDR3 protein. The sample lists approximately 240,000 distinct CDR3 sequences; about 15% were seen once. Trimming removed 3 bases at V and 0 bases at J, with 4 bases between. The V gene's germline CDR1 is MNHEY and CDR2 SVGAGI. CDR3 size: 13 residues. This clonotype was detected only a few times. The rearrangement links TRBV6-5 to TRBJ2-3; D remains ambiguous. The clonotype originates from a man younger than 35 who had mild COVID-19 (a few samples of this study predate the infection). Cell type and time point are not known. The material sequenced was PBMCs or a T cell subset sorted from them (not recorded which). In DNA form, the CDR3 reads TGTGCCAGCAGTTATTGGAGCACAGATACGCAGTATTTT. It yields the protein CASSYWSTDTQYF.